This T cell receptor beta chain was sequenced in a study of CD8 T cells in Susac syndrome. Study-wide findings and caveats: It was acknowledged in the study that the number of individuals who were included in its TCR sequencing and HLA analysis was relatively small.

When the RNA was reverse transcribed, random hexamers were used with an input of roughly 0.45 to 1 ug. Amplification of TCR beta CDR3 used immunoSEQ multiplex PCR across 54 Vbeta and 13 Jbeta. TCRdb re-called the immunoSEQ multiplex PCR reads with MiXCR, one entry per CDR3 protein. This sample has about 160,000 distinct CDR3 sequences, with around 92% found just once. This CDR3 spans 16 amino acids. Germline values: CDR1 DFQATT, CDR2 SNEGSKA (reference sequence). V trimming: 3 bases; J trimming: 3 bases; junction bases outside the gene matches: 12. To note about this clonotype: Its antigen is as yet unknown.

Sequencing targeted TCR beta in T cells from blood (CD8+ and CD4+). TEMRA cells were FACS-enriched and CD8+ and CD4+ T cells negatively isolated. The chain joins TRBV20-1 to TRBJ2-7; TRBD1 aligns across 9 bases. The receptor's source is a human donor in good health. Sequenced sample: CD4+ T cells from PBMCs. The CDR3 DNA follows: TGCAGTGCTAGGGAGACCGGGACAGGGAAAGACTACGAGCAGTACTTC. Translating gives CSARETGTGKDYEQYF.